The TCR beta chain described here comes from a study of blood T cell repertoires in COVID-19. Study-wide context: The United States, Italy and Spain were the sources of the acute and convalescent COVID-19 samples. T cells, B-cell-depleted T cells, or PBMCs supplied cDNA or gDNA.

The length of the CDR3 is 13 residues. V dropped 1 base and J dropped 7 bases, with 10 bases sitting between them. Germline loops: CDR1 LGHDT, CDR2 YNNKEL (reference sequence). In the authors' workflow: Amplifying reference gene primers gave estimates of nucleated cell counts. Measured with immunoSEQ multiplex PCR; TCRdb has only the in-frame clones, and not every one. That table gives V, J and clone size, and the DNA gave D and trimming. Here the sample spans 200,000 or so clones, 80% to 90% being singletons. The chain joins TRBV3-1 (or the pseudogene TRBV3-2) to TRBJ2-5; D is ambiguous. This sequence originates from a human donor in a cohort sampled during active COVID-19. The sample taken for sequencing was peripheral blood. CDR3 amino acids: CASSQAPRGTQYF. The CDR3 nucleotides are TGTGCCAGCAGCCAAGCCCCCCGAGGGACCCAGTACTTC.